This T cell receptor beta chain was sequenced for a study of T cell repertoires in cytomegalovirus infection. Study-level findings and limits: CMV-specific HLA-C-restricted TCR beta clonotypes dominated the ex vivo response.

This clonotype was counted a few times. Its antigen is still unknown. MiXCR, run by TCRdb on the reads, gives a single entry per CDR3 protein. The sample carries more than 400,000 distinct CDR3 sequences, roughly 29% recorded once. Source material: PBMCs. This clonotype was sampled from a human donor in good health (CMV status not recorded). Some clones in this sample may be carry-over from other donors' samples.

In DNA form, the CDR3 reads TGTGCCACCAGCCTAGCGGGAGGTACAGATACGCAGTATTTT. Translated, it gives CATSLAGGTDTQYF. The chain links TRBV24-1 to TRBJ2-3; 11 bases line up with TRBD2. The CDR3 loop spans 14 amino acids. The V gene end was trimmed by 7 bases and the J gene end by 3 bases; junction bases not matched to a gene: 2. In germline, CDR1 is KGHDR, CDR2 SFDVKD.